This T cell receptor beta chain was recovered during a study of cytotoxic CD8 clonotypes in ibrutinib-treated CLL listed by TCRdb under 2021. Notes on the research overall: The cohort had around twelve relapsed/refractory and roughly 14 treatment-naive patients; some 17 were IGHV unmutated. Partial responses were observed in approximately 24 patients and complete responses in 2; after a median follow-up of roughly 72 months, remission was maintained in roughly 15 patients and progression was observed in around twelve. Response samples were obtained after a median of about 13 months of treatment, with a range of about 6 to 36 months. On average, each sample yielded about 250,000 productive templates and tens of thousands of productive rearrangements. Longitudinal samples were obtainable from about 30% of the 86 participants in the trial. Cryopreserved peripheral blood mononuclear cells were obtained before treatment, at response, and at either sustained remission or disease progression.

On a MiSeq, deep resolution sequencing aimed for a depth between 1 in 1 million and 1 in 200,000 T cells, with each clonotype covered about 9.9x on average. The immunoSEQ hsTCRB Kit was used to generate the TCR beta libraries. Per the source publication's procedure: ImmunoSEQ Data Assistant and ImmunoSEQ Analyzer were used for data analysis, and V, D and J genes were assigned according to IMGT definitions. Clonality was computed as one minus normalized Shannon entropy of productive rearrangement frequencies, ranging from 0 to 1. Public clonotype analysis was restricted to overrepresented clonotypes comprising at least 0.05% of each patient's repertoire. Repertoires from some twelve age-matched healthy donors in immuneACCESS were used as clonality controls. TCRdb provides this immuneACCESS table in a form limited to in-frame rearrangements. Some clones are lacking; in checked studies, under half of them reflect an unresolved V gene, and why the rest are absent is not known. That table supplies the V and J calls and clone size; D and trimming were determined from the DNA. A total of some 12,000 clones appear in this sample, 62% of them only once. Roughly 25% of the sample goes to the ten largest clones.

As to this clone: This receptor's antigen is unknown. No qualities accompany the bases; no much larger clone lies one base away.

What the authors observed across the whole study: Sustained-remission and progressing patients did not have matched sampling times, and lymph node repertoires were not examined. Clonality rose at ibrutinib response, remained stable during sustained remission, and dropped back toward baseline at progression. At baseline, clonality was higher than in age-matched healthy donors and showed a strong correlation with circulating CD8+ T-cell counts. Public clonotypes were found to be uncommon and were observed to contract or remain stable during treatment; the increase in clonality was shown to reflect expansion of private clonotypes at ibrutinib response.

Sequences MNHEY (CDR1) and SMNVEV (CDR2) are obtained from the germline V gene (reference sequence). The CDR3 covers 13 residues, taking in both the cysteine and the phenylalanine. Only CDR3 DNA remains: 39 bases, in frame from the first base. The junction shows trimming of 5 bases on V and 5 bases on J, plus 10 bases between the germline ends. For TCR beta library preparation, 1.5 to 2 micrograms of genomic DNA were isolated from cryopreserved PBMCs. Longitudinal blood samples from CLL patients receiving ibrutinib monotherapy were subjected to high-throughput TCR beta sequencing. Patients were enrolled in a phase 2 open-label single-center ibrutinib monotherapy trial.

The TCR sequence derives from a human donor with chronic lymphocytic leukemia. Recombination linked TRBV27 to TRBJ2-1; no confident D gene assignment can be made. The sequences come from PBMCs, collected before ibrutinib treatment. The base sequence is TGTGCCAGCAGTCCACCCCGGGACAATGAGCAGTTCTTC. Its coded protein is CASSPPRDNEQFF.